This is a list of T cell receptor beta chains from one sample in a study of blood T cell repertoires in COVID-19. Clones were read by immunoSEQ multiplex PCR, and TCRdb kept only the in-frame ones, dropping some. The sample holds about 100,000 clones, 88% seen once. Sequenced sample: peripheral blood. The receptors stem from a human donor in a cohort sampled during active COVID-19. Each CDR3 is given with its conserved first and last residue. A D gene is named only where the DNA matches it firmly. Clone size is shown for a subset of rows, as once, few, many or a class of expanded clone.

D: NA; size: NA; J: TRBJ1-1; V: TRBV29-1; DNA: TGCAGCGTTTTAGACACTGAAGCTTTCTTT; CDR3: CSVLDTEAFF
D: NA; size: NA; J: TRBJ1-5; V: TRBV5-1; DNA: TGCGCCAGCAGCTTGACGGAGGGAAACAATCAGCCCCAGCATTTT; CDR3: CASSLTEGNNQPQHF
D: TRBD1; size: few; J: TRBJ1-6; V: TRBV3-1/TRBV3-2; DNA: TGTGCCAGCAGCCACCGGACAGGGGAGAATTCACCCCTCCACTTT; CDR3: CASSHRTGENSPLHF
D: TRBD2; size: NA; J: TRBJ2-3; V: TRBV6-1; DNA: TGTGCCAGCAGTGGACGGACTAGCATACCCACAGATACGCAGTATTTT; CDR3: CASSGRTSIPTDTQYF
D: NA; size: NA; J: TRBJ2-3; V: TRBV18; DNA: TGTGCCAGCTCACCGGGGACTGTGGATACGCAGTATTTT; CDR3: CASSPGTVDTQYF
D: TRBD2; size: NA; J: TRBJ2-7; V: TRBV5-6; DNA: TGTGCCAGCAGCATGGGCTTGACTAGCGAGCTTTACGAGCAGTACTTC; CDR3: CASSMGLTSELYEQYF
D: NA; size: NA; J: TRBJ1-1; V: TRBV19; DNA: TGTGCCAGTAGTATGGCTCGGGGGAACACTGAAGCTTTCTTT; CDR3: CASSMARGNTEAFF
D: NA; size: NA; J: TRBJ1-2; V: TRBV21-1; DNA: TGTGCCAGCAGCAAAGACAGGGATGGCTACACCTTC; CDR3: CASSKDRDGYTF
D: TRBD1; size: NA; J: TRBJ1-2; V: TRBV27; DNA: TGTGCCAGCAGTTTCCGACGGGACAGCGCTAACTATGGCTACACCTTC; CDR3: CASSFRRDSANYGYTF
D: NA; size: NA; J: TRBJ2-5; V: TRBV4-3; DNA: TGCGCCAGCAGCCAAGCGGGCTACCCGGGGGAGACCCAGTACTTC; CDR3: CASSQAGYPGETQYF
D: NA; size: NA; J: TRBJ2-1; V: TRBV7-2; DNA: TGTGCCAGCAGCTTAGGGGGGGGCAATGGCGATGAGCAGTTCTTC; CDR3: CASSLGGGNGDEQFF
D: NA; size: once; J: TRBJ1-5; V: TRBV12-5; DNA: TGTGCTAGTGGTTTCCGACAGATTAGCAATCAGCCCCAGCATTTT; CDR3: CASGFRQISNQPQHF
D: NA; size: NA; J: TRBJ2-2; V: TRBV24-1; DNA: TGTGCCACCAGTGATTTATGGGGCACGACCGGGGAGCTGTTTTTT; CDR3: CATSDLWGTTGELFF
D: NA; size: NA; J: TRBJ2-7; V: TRBV2; DNA: TGTGCCAGCAGGCCACAGGGTTACGAGCAGTACTTC; CDR3: CASRPQGYEQYF
D: NA; size: NA; J: TRBJ1-5; V: TRBV5-5; DNA: TGTGCCAGCAGCTTGGACCAGGGGTACCAGCCCCAGCATTTT; CDR3: CASSLDQGYQPQHF
D: NA; size: NA; J: TRBJ2-7; V: TRBV2; DNA: TGTGCCAGCAGTGAAATGGGGCAGGGGGGCTATGAGCAGTACTTC; CDR3: CASSEMGQGGYEQYF
D: NA; size: NA; J: TRBJ1-1; V: TRBV24-1; DNA: TGTGCCACCAGTGAGTCACAGGGAACTGAAGCTTTCTTT; CDR3: CATSESQGTEAFF
D: TRBD2; size: NA; J: TRBJ2-5; V: TRBV18; DNA: TGTGCCAGCTCGAGTATAAGCGGGAGTACGGAGACCCAGTACTTC; CDR3: CASSSISGSTETQYF
D: NA; size: NA; J: TRBJ2-3; V: TRBV7-2; DNA: TGTGCCAGCAGAAGGGACTTGATCACGCAGTATTTT; CDR3: CASRRDLITQYF
D: NA; size: NA; J: TRBJ2-6; V: TRBV11-2; DNA: TGTGCCAGCGGCGGGGTGGGTTCTGGGGCCAACGTCCTGACTTTC; CDR3: CASGGVGSGANVLTF
D: NA; size: NA; J: TRBJ1-2; V: TRBV2; DNA: TGTGCCAGCAGTGCAGACAGTTACGGCTACACCTTC; CDR3: CASSADSYGYTF
D: NA; size: NA; J: TRBJ2-7; V: TRBV20-1; DNA: TGCAGTGCTAGTGGTGGCCTAGACTACGAGCAGTACTTC; CDR3: CSASGGLDYEQYF
D: NA; size: NA; J: TRBJ2-1; V: TRBV9; DNA: TGTGCCAGCAGCGTAGACTTTAACAATGAGCAGTTCTTC; CDR3: CASSVDFNNEQFF
D: NA; size: NA; J: TRBJ2-1; V: TRBV4-3; DNA: TGCGCCAGCAGCCTTGAGGTAGCCTCTGAGCAGTTCTTC; CDR3: CASSLEVASEQFF
D: NA; size: NA; J: TRBJ2-7; V: TRBV6-5; DNA: TGTGCCAGCAGTTACGCGGGGCTGCAGTACTTC; CDR3: CASSYAGLQYF
D: NA; size: NA; J: TRBJ1-5; V: TRBV28; DNA: TGTGCCAGCAGTTTCCTGGGAAGGACAGTTGGTTTAGGACAGCCCCAGCATTTT; CDR3: CASSFLGRTVGLGQPQHF
D: NA; size: once; J: TRBJ2-7; V: TRBV9; DNA: TGTGCCAGCAGCCCGGGTAGCTACAACTCCTACGAGCAGTACTTC; CDR3: CASSPGSYNSYEQYF
D: NA; size: NA; J: TRBJ2-3; V: TRBV24-1; DNA: TGTGCCACCAGTGATCCCCGGGGCACAGATACGCAGTATTTT; CDR3: CATSDPRGTDTQYF
D: NA; size: NA; J: TRBJ1-2; V: TRBV16; DNA: TGTGCCAGCCGCATCCCGGGTCGGACTCATGGCTACACCTTC; CDR3: CASRIPGRTHGYTF
D: TRBD2; size: NA; J: TRBJ2-7; V: TRBV14; DNA: TGTGCCAGCAGCCAGTCAGGCGGGAGACGCTACGAGCAGTACTTC; CDR3: CASSQSGGRRYEQYF
D: NA; size: once; J: TRBJ2-3; V: TRBV7-2; DNA: TGTGCCAGCAGCCCGAGTCCAGCGGCTACGCAGTATTTT; CDR3: CASSPSPAATQYF
D: TRBD2; size: NA; J: TRBJ2-7; V: TRBV7-2; DNA: TGTGCCAGCAGCTTCCTTCCCGGGACTAGCGGTTACGAGCAGTACTTC; CDR3: CASSFLPGTSGYEQYF
D: NA; size: NA; J: TRBJ2-1; V: TRBV10-3; DNA: TGTGCCATCGGGCTGGAGGCGGGACACAATGAGCAGTTCTTC; CDR3: CAIGLEAGHNEQFF
D: TRBD1; size: NA; J: TRBJ2-3; V: TRBV25-1; DNA: TGTGCCAGCGCCGGGACAGGAGATCGCACAGATACGCAGTATTTT; CDR3: CASAGTGDRTDTQYF
D: TRBD1; size: once; J: TRBJ1-6; V: TRBV29-1; DNA: TGCAGCGTACGACAGGGGTGGAATTCACCCCTCCACTTT; CDR3: CSVRQGWNSPLHF
D: TRBD1; size: few; J: TRBJ2-1; V: TRBV6-4; DNA: TGTGCCAGCAGTGTATCCGGACAGGGGGCCTACAATGAGCAGTTCTTC; CDR3: CASSVSGQGAYNEQFF
D: NA; size: once; J: TRBJ1-2; V: TRBV19; DNA: TGTGCCAGTAGTACCCAAACCCCTCGGGGGAACTATGGCTACACCTTC; CDR3: CASSTQTPRGNYGYTF
D: TRBD2; size: once; J: TRBJ2-1; V: TRBV6-2/TRBV6-3; DNA: TGTGCCAGCAGTTCATTTGCTGGTGTGGCGGGAGGGAGGTACAATGAGCAGTTCTTC; CDR3: CASSSFAGVAGGRYNEQFF
D: NA; size: NA; J: TRBJ2-2; V: TRBV3-1/TRBV3-2; DNA: TGTGCCAGCAGCCAAGAGCGCGTTGGAGCCCGGGAGCTGTTTTTT; CDR3: CASSQERVGARELFF
D: TRBD1; size: NA; J: TRBJ2-5; V: TRBV27; DNA: TGTGCCAGCAGTTCCAATACAGGGGCCCAAGAGACCCAGTACTTC; CDR3: CASSSNTGAQETQYF
D: TRBD2; size: NA; J: TRBJ2-7; V: TRBV27; DNA: TGTGCCAGCAGCCCCAAGGGCGCTAGCGGGAGCTACGAGCAGTACTTC; CDR3: CASSPKGASGSYEQYF
D: NA; size: NA; J: TRBJ2-1; V: TRBV7-9; DNA: TGTGCCAGCAGCTTGGGCGGAGGGGGCACGTTCTTC; CDR3: CASSLGGGGTFF
D: NA; size: NA; J: TRBJ1-2; V: TRBV12-3/TRBV12-4; DNA: TGTGCCAGCAGCACGGGGGGTGATGGCTACACCTTC; CDR3: CASSTGGDGYTF
D: TRBD1; size: NA; J: TRBJ1-3; V: TRBV18; DNA: TGTGCCAGCTCACTTGACAGGGCCGGAGGAAACACCATATATTTT; CDR3: CASSLDRAGGNTIYF
D: NA; size: few; J: TRBJ1-5; V: TRBV30; DNA: TGTGCCTGGGGGGGAGGGGAAAGGAGCAATCAGCCCCAGCATTTT; CDR3: CAWGGGERSNQPQHF
D: TRBD1; size: few; J: TRBJ1-4; V: TRBV15; DNA: TGTGCCACCAGCAAAGGACAGGGGGAGGAAAAACTGTTTTTT; CDR3: CATSKGQGEEKLFF